Reported below is one T cell receptor beta chain. The antigen is not known. The V and J ends lost 3 bases and 2 bases, in that order; junction bases with no gene match: 2. CDR1 and CDR2 from the germline V gene are SGHRS and YFSETQ. CDR3 length equals 15 residues. The entry originates in a study of CD8 T cells in ankylosing spondylitis. MiXCR, run by TCRdb on the 5' RACE reads, gives a single entry per CDR3 protein. The profile shows fewer than 350,000 distinct CDR3 sequences, around a tenth of them singletons. Study observations and caveats: A TCR beta motif made of about 8 highly homologous variants seemed typical of ankylosing spondylitis blood. In ankylosing spondylitis patients, matched synovial fluid reportedly showed significant enrichment of disease-linked clones.

The sequencing input was blood, either unsorted or a sorted T cell fraction (not recorded which). The clonotype originates from a female donor with ankylosing spondylitis or in good health (not recorded which). The chain is built from TRBV5-1 and TRBJ2-6, with 7 positions matching TRBD1. Written as DNA, the CDR3 is TGCGCCAGCAGCTCTCAGGGGGCTGGGGCCAACGTCCTGACTTTC. Protein product: CASSSQGAGANVLTF. Based on the CDR3 plus reference TRBV5-1 and TRBJ2-6, the full variable domain is KAGVTQTPRYLIKTRGQQVTLSCSPISGHRSVSWYQQTPGQGLQFLFEYFSETQRNKGNFPGRFSGRQFSNSRSEMNVSTLELGDSALYLCASSSQGAGANVLTFGAGSRLTVL.